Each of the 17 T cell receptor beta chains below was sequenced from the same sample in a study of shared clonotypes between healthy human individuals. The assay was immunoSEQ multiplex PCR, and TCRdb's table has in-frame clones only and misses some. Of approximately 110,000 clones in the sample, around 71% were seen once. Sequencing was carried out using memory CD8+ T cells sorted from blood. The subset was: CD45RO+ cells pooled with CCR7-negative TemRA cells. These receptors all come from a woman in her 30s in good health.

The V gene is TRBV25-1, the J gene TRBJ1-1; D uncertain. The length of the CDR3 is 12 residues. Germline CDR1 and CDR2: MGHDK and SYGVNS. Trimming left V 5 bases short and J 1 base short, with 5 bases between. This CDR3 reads CASSPENTEAFF. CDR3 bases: TGTGCCAGCAGTCCAGAGAACACTGAAGCTTTCTTT.

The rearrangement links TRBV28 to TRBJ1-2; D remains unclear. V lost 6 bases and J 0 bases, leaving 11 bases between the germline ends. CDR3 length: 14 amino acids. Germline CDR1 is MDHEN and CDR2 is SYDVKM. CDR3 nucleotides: TGTGCCAGCAGCCAGATATACACTAACTATGGCTACACCTTC. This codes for CASSQIYTNYGYTF.

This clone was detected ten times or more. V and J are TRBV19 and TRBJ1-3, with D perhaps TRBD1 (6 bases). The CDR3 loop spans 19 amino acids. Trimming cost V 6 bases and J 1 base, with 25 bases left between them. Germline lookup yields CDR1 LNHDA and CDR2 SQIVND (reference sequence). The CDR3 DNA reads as TGTGCCAGTAGCCTTTACCGGGACACTCGGCTGTTGTCTGGAAACACCATATATTTT. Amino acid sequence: CASSLYRDTRLLSGNTIYF.

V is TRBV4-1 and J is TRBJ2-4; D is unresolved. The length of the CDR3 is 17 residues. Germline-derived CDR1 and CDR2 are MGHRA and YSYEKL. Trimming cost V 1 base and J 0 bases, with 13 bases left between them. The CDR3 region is CASSQGTDTLAKNIQYF. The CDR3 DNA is TGCGCCAGCAGCCAAGGGACCGATACCCTAGCCAAAAACATTCAGTACTTC.

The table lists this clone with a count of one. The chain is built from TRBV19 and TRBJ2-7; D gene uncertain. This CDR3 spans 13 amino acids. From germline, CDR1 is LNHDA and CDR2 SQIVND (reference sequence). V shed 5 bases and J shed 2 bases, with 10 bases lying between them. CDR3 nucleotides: TGTGCCAGTAGTCTGACTGAGACCTACGAGCAGTACTTC. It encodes CASSLTETYEQYF.

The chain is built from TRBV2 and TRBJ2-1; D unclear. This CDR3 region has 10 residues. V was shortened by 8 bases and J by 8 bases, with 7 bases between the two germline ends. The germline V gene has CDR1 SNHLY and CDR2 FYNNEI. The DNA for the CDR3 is TGTGCCAGCGCGTATTATGAGCAGTTCTTC. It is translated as CASAYYEQFF.

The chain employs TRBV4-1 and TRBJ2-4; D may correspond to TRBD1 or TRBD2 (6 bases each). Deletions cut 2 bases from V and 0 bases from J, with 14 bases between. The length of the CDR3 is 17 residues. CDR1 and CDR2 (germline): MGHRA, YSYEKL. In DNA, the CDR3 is TGCGCCAGCAGCCAAATAAGGGGGGTTGGAGCCAAAAACATTCAGTACTTC. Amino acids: CASSQIRGVGAKNIQYF.

The CDR3 here is CASSLWGPTGEAFF. The CDR3 nucleotides read TGCGCCAGCAGCTTGTGGGGACCAACAGGAGAAGCTTTCTTT. The chain is built from TRBV5-1 and TRBJ1-1; TRBD1 is a possible D gene (5 bases). CDR3 size: 14 residues. Germline V lookup: CDR1 SGHRS, CDR2 YFSETQ. Trimming shortened V by 1 base and J by 8 bases, and 15 bases separated the two germline ends. The full variable domain, completed using reference TRBV5-1 and TRBJ1-1, is KAGVTQTPRYLIKTRGQQVTLSCSPISGHRSVSWYQQTPGQGLQFLFEYFSETQRNKGNFPGRFSGRQFSNSRSEMNVSTLELGDSALYLCASSLWGPTGEAFFGQGTRLTVV.

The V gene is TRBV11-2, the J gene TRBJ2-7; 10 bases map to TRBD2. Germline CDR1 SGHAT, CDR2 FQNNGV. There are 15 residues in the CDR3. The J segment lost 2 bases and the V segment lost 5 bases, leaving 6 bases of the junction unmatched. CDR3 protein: CASSLLAGETYEQYF. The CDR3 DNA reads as TGTGCCAGCAGCCTGCTAGCGGGAGAGACCTACGAGCAGTACTTC.

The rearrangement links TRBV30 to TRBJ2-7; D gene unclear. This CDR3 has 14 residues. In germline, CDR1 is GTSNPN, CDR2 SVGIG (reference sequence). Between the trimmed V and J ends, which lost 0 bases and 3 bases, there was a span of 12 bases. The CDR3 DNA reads TGTGCCTGGAGTGTTGTGGCATCCGACTACGAGCAGTACTTC. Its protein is CAWSVVASDYEQYF.

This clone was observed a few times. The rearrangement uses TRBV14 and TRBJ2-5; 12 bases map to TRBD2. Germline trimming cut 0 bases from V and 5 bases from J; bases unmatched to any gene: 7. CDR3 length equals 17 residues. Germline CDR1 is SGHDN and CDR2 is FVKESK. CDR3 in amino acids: CASSQDPPSGRDETQYF. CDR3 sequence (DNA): TGTGCCAGCAGCCAAGATCCCCCTAGCGGGAGGGATGAGACCCAGTACTTC. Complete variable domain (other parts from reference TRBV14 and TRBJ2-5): EAGVTQFPSHSVIEKGQTVTLRCDPISGHDNLYWYRRVMGKEIKFLLHFVKESKQDESGMPNNRFLAERTGGTYSTLKVQPAELEDSGVYFCASSQDPPSGRDETQYFGPGTRLLVL.

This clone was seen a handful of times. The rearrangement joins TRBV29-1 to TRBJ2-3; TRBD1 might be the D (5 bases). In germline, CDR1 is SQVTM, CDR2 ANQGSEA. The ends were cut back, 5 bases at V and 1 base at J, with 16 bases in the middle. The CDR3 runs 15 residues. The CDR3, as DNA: TGCAGCGTTTTTTCAGGGTCGTTAGGCACAGATACGCAGTATTTT. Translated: CSVFSGSLGTDTQYF.

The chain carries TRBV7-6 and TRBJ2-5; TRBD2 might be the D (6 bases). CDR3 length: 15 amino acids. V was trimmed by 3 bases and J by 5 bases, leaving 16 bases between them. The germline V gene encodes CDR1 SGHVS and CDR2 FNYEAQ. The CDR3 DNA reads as TGTGCCAGCAGCTTGGTAGGAGGGTTGGCGGAGACCCAGTACTTC. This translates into CASSLVGGLAETQYF.

Here the CDR3 reads CASSGPGRLSYEQYF. The CDR3 coding sequence is TGTGCCAGTAGTGGCCCGGGACGCCTCTCCTACGAGCAGTACTTC. The gene calls are TRBV19 and TRBJ2-7, with D perhaps given as TRBD1 or TRBD2 (5 bases each). The germline CDR1 and CDR2 sequences are LNHDA and SQIVND (reference sequence). This CDR3 spans 15 amino acids. The V gene lost 5 bases and the J gene lost 0 bases, with 14 bases spanning the gap.

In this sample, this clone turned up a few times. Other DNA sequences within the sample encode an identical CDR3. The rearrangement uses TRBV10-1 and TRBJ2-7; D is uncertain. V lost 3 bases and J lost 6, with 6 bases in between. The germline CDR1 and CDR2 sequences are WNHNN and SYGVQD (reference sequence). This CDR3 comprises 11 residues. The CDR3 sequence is CASSDESEQYF. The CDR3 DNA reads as TGCGCCAGCAGTGATGAGTCCGAGCAGTACTTC.

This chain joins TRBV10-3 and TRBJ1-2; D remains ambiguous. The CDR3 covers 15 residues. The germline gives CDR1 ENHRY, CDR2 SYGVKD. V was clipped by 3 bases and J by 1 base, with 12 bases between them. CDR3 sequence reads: CAISESESGNYGYTF. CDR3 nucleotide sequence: TGTGCCATCAGTGAATCTGAATCCGGTAACTATGGCTACACCTTC.

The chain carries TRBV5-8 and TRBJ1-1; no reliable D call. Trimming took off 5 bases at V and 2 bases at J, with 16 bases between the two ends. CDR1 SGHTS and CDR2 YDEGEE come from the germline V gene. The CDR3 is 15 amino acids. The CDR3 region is CASRWKYSSNTEAFF. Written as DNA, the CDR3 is TGTGCCAGCAGGTGGAAGTACAGCTCCAACACTGAAGCTTTCTTT. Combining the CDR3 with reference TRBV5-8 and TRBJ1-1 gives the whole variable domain EAGVTQSPTHLIKTRGQQATLRCSPISGHTSVYWYQQALGLGLQFLLWYDEGEERNRGNFPPRFSGRQFPNYSSELNVNALELEDSALYLCASRWKYSSNTEAFFGQGTRLTVV.